One and the same sample provided the 30 T cell receptor beta chains below, sequenced in a study of T cells after yellow fever vaccination. MiXCR was run by TCRdb on the 5' RACE reads, yielding one entry per CDR3 protein. The table records around 100,000 distinct CDR3 sequences, roughly 8.9% of them present only once. The sample here was CD8+ T cells sorted from PBMCs, taken 45 days after the yellow fever booster vaccination. These receptors originate from a man aged 30-40 years who received the YFV17D yellow fever vaccine.

This clonotype was picked up a small number of times. As DNA, the CDR3 is TGCAGTGCTCAGTGGGAAGCGTACAATGAGCAGTTCTTC. It encodes CSAQWEAYNEQFF. The chain couples TRBV20-1 to TRBJ2-1; D is uncertain. Germline lookup yields CDR1 DFQATT and CDR2 SNEGSKA (reference sequence). V was pared by 5 bases and J by 4 bases, with 12 bases between. This CDR3 has 13 residues.

The gene calls are TRBV19 and TRBJ2-1, with 7 bases that match TRBD1. Per the germline V gene, CDR1 is LNHDA and CDR2 is SQIVND (reference sequence). V trimming: 8 bases; J trimming: 2 bases; junction bases outside the gene matches: 9. The CDR3 runs to 15 residues. This CDR3 is CASGWWDSPYNEQFF. The CDR3 nucleotides are TGTGCCAGTGGTTGGTGGGACAGCCCCTACAATGAGCAGTTCTTC.

The table lists this clonotype with many counts. The V and J genes are TRBV4-3 and TRBJ2-1, with D maybe TRBD2 (7 bases). This CDR3 region has 13 residues. V lost 4 bases and J 6 bases, leaving 10 bases between the germline ends. Germline CDR1 reads LGHNA; CDR2 reads YSLEER. The CDR3 sequence: CASSRGGANEQFF. The CDR3, as DNA: TGCGCCAGCAGCCGGGGGGGGGCCAATGAGCAGTTCTTC.

The J gene is TRBJ2-7, the V gene TRBV12-3 or TRBV12-4, with TRBD2 matching over 7 bases. V was pared by 5 bases and J by 3 bases, with 7 bases of the junction left unmatched. This CDR3 region has 14 residues. This chain's CDR3 is CASSIGAGIYEQYF. The CDR3 nucleotides read TGTGCCAGCAGTATCGGAGCGGGGATCTACGAGCAGTACTTC.

CDR3 sequence reads: CASSPMGQRSYEQYF. Written as DNA, the CDR3 is TGCGCCAGCAGCCCTATGGGACAGCGCTCCTACGAGCAGTACTTC. The chain joins TRBV5-1 to TRBJ2-7; TRBD1 aligns across 7 bases. J was trimmed by 0 bases and V by 4 bases; bases with no gene match: 7. The CDR3 runs 15 residues. Germline V CDR1 and CDR2: SGHRS, YFSETQ.

This clonotype turned up a few times. The DNA for the CDR3 is TGTGCCAGCAGCTTGGAGGGTGAGCAGTTCTTC. The encoded protein is CASSLEGEQFF. V gene TRBV7-9 combines with J gene TRBJ2-1, with a weak D call TRBD2 (6 bases). Germline CDR1 SEHNR, CDR2 FQNEAQ (reference sequence). Trimming pared 3 bases from V and 9 bases from J, leaving 6 bases between. This CDR3 has 11 residues.

Many counts were recorded for this clonotype. CDR3 sequence (DNA): TGTGCCAGCAGTATCCCTCGGACTAGCGGCCTACAAGAGACCCAGTACTTC. This encodes CASSIPRTSGLQETQYF. This sequence joins TRBV2 and TRBJ2-5; 10 nucleotides agree with TRBD2. V lost 5 bases and J lost 2; bases outside the gene matches: 11. The germline V gene encodes CDR1 SNHLY and CDR2 FYNNEI. The CDR3 consists of 17 residues.

This clonotype was picked up many times. V usage is TRBV5-5 and J usage is TRBJ1-2; D is uncertain. The CDR3 spans 14 residues. V shed 0 bases and J shed 8 bases, with 14 bases lying between them. Germline V lookup: CDR1 SGHKS, CDR2 YYEKEE (reference sequence). CDR3 nucleotide sequence: TGTGCCAGCAGCTTGGATGCCGCCGTGGTGGGCTACACCTTC. It codes for CASSLDAAVVGYTF.

In its sample, this clonotype was seen a few times. This chain's CDR3 is CASSQWEGGTDTQYF. As DNA, the CDR3 is TGCGCCAGCAGCCAGTGGGAGGGCGGCACAGATACGCAGTATTTT. The chain joins TRBV4-1 to TRBJ2-3; the match to TRBD2 covers 7 bases. This CDR3 contains 15 residues. V was pared by 3 bases and J by 1 base, with 4 bases of the junction left unmatched. CDR1 and CDR2 from the germline V gene are MGHRA and YSYEKL.

This clonotype was counted at least ten times. V is TRBV29-1 and J is TRBJ2-3; possible D gene TRBD2, 6 bases. The CDR3 spans 15 residues. Between the trimmed V and J ends, which lost 4 bases and 2 bases, there was a span of 16 bases. CDR1 is SQVTM, CDR2 ANQGSEA, per germline. Written as DNA, the CDR3 is TGCAGCGTTGCTTGGAGGGAGGACCTCACAGATACGCAGTATTTT. Its translation is CSVAWREDLTDTQYF.

A note on this clonotype: Compared with germline, one end of the junction differs, possibly owing to a read error. V and J are TRBV4-1 and TRBJ2-1; D might be TRBD2 (5 bases). CDR3 length: 16 amino acids. CDR1 and CDR2 (germline): MGHRA, YSYEKL. The CDR3 region is CASGPRLQYPTNEQFF. The CDR3, as DNA: TGTGCCAGCGGCCCAAGGCTGCAATATCCGACCAATGAGCAGTTCTTC.

This clonotype was seen a handful of times. This chain links TRBV29-1 with TRBJ2-1; 12 bases line up with TRBD2. The CDR3 runs to 15 residues. V shed 8 bases and J 4 bases; nucleotides not matched to a gene: 9. CDR1 is SQVTM and CDR2 is ANQGSEA in the germline V gene. CDR3 DNA: TGCAGCTCTGACGGACTAGCGGGACGATACAATGAGCAGTTCTTC. This translates into CSSDGLAGRYNEQFF.

The table lists this clonotype with many counts. The chain couples TRBV7-6 to TRBJ2-7; perhaps TRBD2 as D (6 bases). Per the germline V gene, CDR1 is SGHVS and CDR2 is FNYEAQ. The V end was cut by 7 bases, the J end by 6 bases, with 10 bases between. CDR3 size: 11 residues. CDR3 amino acids: CASTEGLEQYF. The CDR3 DNA sequence: TGTGCCAGCACCGAGGGACTCGAGCAGTACTTC.

A note on this clonotype: Given a much more abundant clone one base away, this may be a read error. The rearrangement uses TRBV12-3 or TRBV12-4 and TRBJ2-3; TRBD1 might be the D (6 bases). The V end was cut by 3 bases, the J end by 4 bases, with 14 bases between. This CDR3 contains 15 residues. In DNA form, the CDR3 reads TGTGCCAGCAGTTTTGGGACAATGGACGCAGATACGCAGTATTTT. Translated, it gives CASSFGTMDADTQYF.

This clonotype appeared a few times. The chain has TRBV7-6 and TRBJ2-7; TRBD2 is a possible D gene (6 bases). Germline lookup yields CDR1 SGHVS and CDR2 FNYEAQ. This CDR3 contains 13 residues. V lost 4 bases and J lost 6, with 13 bases in between. DNA of the CDR3: TGTGCCAGCAGCTCATTCGGACTATCCGAGCAGTACTTC. Translating gives CASSSFGLSEQYF.

The chain couples TRBV6-1 to TRBJ1-2; tentative D call: TRBD1 (5 bases). The CDR3 sequence is 13 residues long. Trimming took off 7 bases at V and 4 bases at J, with 13 bases between the two ends. CDR1 and CDR2 (germline): MNHNS, SASEGT. The CDR3 DNA reads as TGTGCCAGCACCGTGGGGGGTAGCTATGGCTACACCTTC. Translated, it gives CASTVGGSYGYTF.

This clonotype was observed a handful of times. The V call is TRBV25-1, the J call TRBJ1-4; D unclear. The CDR3 contains 14 residues. V gave up 6 bases and J gave up 8 bases, with 16 bases separating them. Germline CDR1 and CDR2: MGHDK and SYGVNS. The CDR3 protein is CASRAAWAGEKLFF. The CDR3 DNA reads as TGTGCCAGCAGGGCGGCATGGGCGGGGGAAAAACTGTTTTTT. The full variable domain, completed using reference TRBV25-1 and TRBJ1-4, is EADIYQTPRYLVIGTGKKITLECSQTMGHDKMYWYQQDPGMELHLIHYSYGVNSTEKGDLSSESTVSRIRTEHFPLTLESARPSHTSQYLCASRAAWAGEKLFFGSGTQLSVL.

Comment on this clonotype: This could be a read error, since a much larger clone is one nucleotide away. The chain combines TRBV14 with TRBJ2-1, with TRBD2 as a possible D gene (5 bases). This CDR3 has 11 residues. Germline V gene lookup returns CDR1 SGHDN and CDR2 FVKESK. CDR3 residues: CAISHGDEQFF. CDR3 DNA: TGTGCCATCAGCCACGGGGATGAGCAGTTCTTC.

The rearrangement joins TRBV5-1 to TRBJ2-5; 9 bases agree with TRBD1. The CDR3 has 16 amino acids. The ends lost 4 bases at V and 2 bases at J; junction bases unmatched: 9. CDR1 SGHRS and CDR2 YFSETQ come from the germline V gene. The CDR3 coding sequence is TGCGCCAGCAGCCAAGGACAGGGGTGGGTTCAAGAGACCCAGTACTTC. Its protein is CASSQGQGWVQETQYF. The complete variable domain, with remaining parts taken from reference TRBV5-1 and TRBJ2-5, reads KAGVTQTPRYLIKTRGQQVTLSCSPISGHRSVSWYQQTPGQGLQFLFEYFSETQRNKGNFPGRFSGRQFSNSRSEMNVSTLELGDSALYLCASSQGQGWVQETQYFGPGTRLLVL.

As concerns this clonotype: One base away lies a much larger clone, so this may be a sequencing read error. The V and J genes are TRBV10-3 and TRBJ2-3; D gene uncertain. The J call may be in error: the DNA end matches TRBJ1-5 better. The germline V gene encodes CDR1 ENHRY and CDR2 SYGVKD. The CDR3 sequence is 13 residues long. CDR3 DNA sequence: TGTGCCTCCGTGGGAGGGAGCACAGATACGCAGCATTTT. This sequence encodes CASVGGSTDTQHF.

On this clonotype itself: Germline is not matched at one junction end, which may reflect a read error. V gene TRBV11-2 combines with J gene TRBJ2-6; D is uncertain. The CDR3 totals 14 residues. Germline CDR1 reads SGHAT; CDR2 reads FQNNGV. Written as DNA, the CDR3 is TGTGCCGGCAGCTTACCATCTGGGGCCAACGTCCTGACTTTC. Translated: CAGSLPSGANVLTF.

This clonotype was recorded a few times. The chain has TRBV2 and TRBJ2-7; 12 nucleotides match TRBD1. The length of the CDR3 is 23 residues. The V and J ends lost 3 bases and 4 bases, in that order; junction bases with no gene match: 28. Per germline, CDR1 SNHLY and CDR2 FYNNEI. For the CDR3, the DNA is TGTGCCAGCAGTGATCCCCAGGCAATGACGACCGGGACAGGGGGCGCGGGGTTATACGAGCAGTACTTC. Residues: CASSDPQAMTTGTGGAGLYEQYF. The entire variable domain, with the rest obtained from reference TRBV2 and TRBJ2-7, is as follows: EPEVTQTPSHQVTQMGQEVILRCVPISNHLYFYWYRQILGQKVEFLVSFYNNEISEKSEIFDDQFSVERPDGSNFTLKIRSTKLEDSAMYFCASSDPQAMTTGTGGAGLYEQYFGPGTRLTVT.

Comment on this clonotype: A much larger clone differs by one base, so this may be a read error. CDR3 DNA sequence: TGCGCCAGCACCTGGACGGCGGATGTCTCCTACGAGCAGTACTTC. This codes for CASTWTADVSYEQYF. The chain employs TRBV5-1 and TRBJ2-7, with D uncertain. This CDR3 is 15 amino acids long. Germline V CDR1 and CDR2: SGHRS, YFSETQ. Trimming took 6 bases from V and 0 from J, leaving 16 bases between them.

This clonotype has a count of ten or more. The rearrangement uses TRBV6-2 or TRBV6-3 and TRBJ2-1; D may be TRBD2 (6 bases). From germline, CDR1 is MNHEY and CDR2 SVGEGT. Trimming shortened V by 10 bases and J by 0 bases, and 16 bases separated the two germline ends. CDR3 length: 15 amino acids. Here the CDR3 DNA reads TGTGCCACTGGGGCGGGACCGAGCTCCTACAATGAGCAGTTCTTC. It specifies CATGAGPSSYNEQFF.

The V gene is TRBV11-2, the J gene TRBJ2-2, with 10 bases matching TRBD2. V lost 3 bases and J lost 6; bases outside the gene matches: 13. The CDR3 is made up of 18 amino acids. CDR1 is SGHAT and CDR2 is FQNNGV in the germline V gene. Here the CDR3 reads CASSFSLAGAPVSGELFF. CDR3 sequence (DNA): TGTGCCAGCAGCTTTTCCCTAGCGGGAGCCCCGGTTTCCGGGGAGCTGTTTTTT.

Many counts were recorded for this clonotype. This chain uses TRBV20-1 with TRBJ2-3; possible D gene TRBD1, 6 bases. The CDR3 covers 14 residues. Trimming took off 6 bases at V and 4 bases at J, with 17 bases between the two ends. Germline V gene data show CDR1 as DFQATT and CDR2 as SNEGSKA (reference sequence). The CDR3: CSAPAPDSSDTQYF. The CDR3 nucleotides are TGCAGTGCGCCCGCCCCGGACAGTTCAGATACGCAGTATTTT.

There are a few counts of this clonotype. The chain couples TRBV11-2 to TRBJ2-2, with TRBD2 matching 13 bases. CDR3 length: 17 amino acids. The V gene's germline CDR1 is SGHAT and CDR2 FQNNGV. Trimming cost V 3 bases and J 6 bases; bases outside gene matches: 7. The CDR3 reads CASSFPRTSGSPGELFF. CDR3 in DNA: TGTGCCAGCAGCTTCCCCCGGACTAGCGGGAGCCCCGGGGAGCTGTTTTTT.

The sample holds many counts of this clonotype. The rearrangement links TRBV27 to TRBJ2-1; unclear D gene. The CDR3 spans 11 residues. CDR1 is MNHEY, CDR2 SMNVEV, per germline (reference sequence). Trimming took off 3 bases at V and 14 bases at J, with 11 bases between the two ends. The CDR3 loop is CASSFQFREFF. The CDR3 nucleotides are TGTGCCAGCAGTTTCCAATTCCGGGAGTTCTTC.

At least ten counts were recorded for this clonotype. V usage is TRBV12-3 or TRBV12-4 and J usage is TRBJ2-3; D might be TRBD1 (6 bases). This CDR3 spans 15 amino acids. Trimming pared 6 bases from V and 0 bases from J, leaving 13 bases between. CDR3 nucleotide sequence: TGTGCCAGCAGCATAAAGGGGGTTAGCACAGATACGCAGTATTTT. Protein: CASSIKGVSTDTQYF.

CDR3 coding DNA: TGCGCCAGCAGTCCTCCAAACGGGACAGGGGGCCCGTACGAGCAGTACTTC. Translating it yields CASSPPNGTGGPYEQYF. The chain joins TRBV23-1 to TRBJ2-7; 12 nucleotides agree with TRBD1. TRBV23-1 is assigned to the ORF class and has an uncertain function. Trimming removed 4 bases from V and 4 bases from J; junction bases left unmatched: 11. CDR3 length: 17 amino acids.